One and the same sample provided the 14 T cell receptor beta chains below, sequenced in a study of response to subunit inactivated influenza vaccine. TCRdb reprocessed the RT-PCR reads via MiXCR and lists one record per CDR3 protein. This sample has just over 300,000 distinct CDR3 sequences, with 22% found just once. The material sequenced was PBMCs from blood, taken 21 months after vaccination. All receptors derive from a man aged 50 to 75 who received an inactivated influenza vaccine.

In its sample, this clonotype was seen many times. The V and J genes are TRBV20-1 and TRBJ1-5; perhaps TRBD1 as D (5 bases). The CDR3 runs to 14 residues. With 1 base removed from V and 5 bases from J, the gap between germline ends came to 12 bases. Germline V gene data show CDR1 as DFQATT and CDR2 as SNEGSKA (reference sequence). CDR3 coding DNA: TGCAGTGCTAGAGGCGGGGGTGGCTATCAGCCCCAGCATTTT. Translating gives CSARGGGGYQPQHF.

This clonotype was recorded a few times. The genes are TRBV30 and TRBJ2-2, with 8 bases that match TRBD1. The CDR3 is 12 amino acids. Germline V gene data show CDR1 as GTSNPN and CDR2 as SVGIG (reference sequence). Losses at the gene ends were 3 bases for V and 6 bases for J; bases not matched to a gene: 0. CDR3 sequence: CAWRQGAGELFF. CDR3 DNA: TGTGCCTGGAGACAGGGGGCCGGGGAGCTGTTTTTT.

The rearrangement links TRBV4-1 to TRBJ1-6, with TRBD1 as a possible D gene (6 bases). CDR1 is MGHRA and CDR2 is YSYEKL in the germline V gene. The V end was cut by 1 base, the J end by 15 bases, with 19 bases between. This CDR3 contains 15 residues. CDR3 protein: CASSQVGTGLSVLHF. CDR3 DNA: TGCGCCAGCAGCCAAGTGGGCACAGGGCTTTCGGTCCTCCACTTT.

CDR3 sequence: CASIEGSTGQSGNTIYF. In nucleotides, the CDR3 is TGTGCCAGCATTGAGGGGTCGACAGGGCAGTCTGGAAACACCATATATTTT. The V call is TRBV2, the J call TRBJ1-3; the match to TRBD1 covers 7 bases. V trimming: 7 bases; J trimming: 1 base; junction bases outside the gene matches: 13. Germline V lookup: CDR1 SNHLY, CDR2 FYNNEI. The CDR3 runs 17 residues. The full variable domain, with the rest looked up from reference TRBV2 and TRBJ1-3, is EPEVTQTPSHQVTQMGQEVILRCVPISNHLYFYWYRQILGQKVEFLVSFYNNEISEKSEIFDDQFSVERPDGSNFTLKIRSTKLEDSAMYFCASIEGSTGQSGNTIYFGEGSWLTVV.

Only a few counts were recorded for this clonotype. This chain links TRBV12-3 or TRBV12-4 with TRBJ2-1, with 7 positions matching TRBD1. V lost 6 bases and J lost 7; bases outside the gene matches: 12. The CDR3 is 15 residues long. This chain's CDR3 is CASRDGDRVANEQFF. The CDR3 DNA is TGTGCCAGCAGGGACGGAGACAGGGTAGCGAATGAGCAGTTCTTC.

A few counts support this clonotype. The rearrangement joins TRBV7-2 to TRBJ1-3; a weak D match, TRBD1 (5 bases). V lost 5 bases, J lost 0 bases, and 11 bases lay in between. Germline CDR1 SGHTA, CDR2 FQGNSA. The CDR3 is 15 residues long. DNA for the CDR3: TGTGCCAGCAGCCCCGCGGGGCCCTCTGGAAACACCATATATTTT. It encodes CASSPAGPSGNTIYF. The full variable domain, rest sourced from reference TRBV7-2 and TRBJ1-3, is GAGVSQSPSNKVTEKGKDVELRCDPISGHTALYWYRQSLGQGLEFLIYFQGNSAPDKSGLPSDRFSAERTGGSVSTLTIQRTQQEDSAVYLCASSPAGPSGNTIYFGEGSWLTVV.

This clonotype was seen at least ten times. The chain recombines TRBV6-1 with TRBJ1-5; TRBD1 matches at 8 bases. CDR3 length: 18 amino acids. The V gene end was trimmed by 6 bases and the J gene end by 0 bases; junction bases not matched to a gene: 13. Germline V gives CDR1 MNHNS, CDR2 SASEGT. Here the CDR3 reads CASSLSWTGKYSNQPQHF. CDR3 nucleotide sequence: TGTGCCAGCAGCCTATCATGGACAGGGAAATATAGCAATCAGCCCCAGCATTTT.

The chain recombines TRBV7-2 with TRBJ2-2; D is undetermined. The CDR3 contains 14 residues. Trimming cost V 1 base and J 5 bases, with 8 bases left between them. Germline CDR1 is SGHTA and CDR2 is FQGNSA. DNA of the CDR3: TGTGCCAGCAGCTTAGATAGGGTAACCGGGGAGCTGTTTTTT. It is translated as CASSLDRVTGELFF.

The V gene is TRBV20-1, the J gene TRBJ1-1; D gene ambiguous. Trimming removed 4 bases at V and 1 base at J, with 10 bases between. The CDR3 spans 13 residues. The germline CDR1 and CDR2 sequences are DFQATT and SNEGSKA (reference sequence). The CDR3 loop is CSAIAETNTEAFF. The CDR3 bases are TGCAGTGCTATTGCAGAAACGAACACTGAAGCTTTCTTT.

There are a few counts of this clonotype. V usage is TRBV20-1 and J usage is TRBJ2-1, with a tentative D call TRBD2 (5 bases). CDR1 DFQATT and CDR2 SNEGSKA come from the germline V gene (reference sequence). The length of the CDR3 is 13 residues. The V end lost 7 bases, the J end lost 8 bases, and 18 bases lay between the germline ends. CDR3 nucleotide sequence: TGCAGTGTGAACGAAGGCGGGTATGATGAGCAGTTCTTC. It is translated as CSVNEGGYDEQFF.

This clonotype was recorded a few times. This chain links TRBV19 with TRBJ1-2, with TRBD1 as a possible D gene (5 bases). CDR1 LNHDA and CDR2 SQIVND come from the germline V gene (reference sequence). The CDR3 spans 14 residues. The germline V and J ends were trimmed by 6 bases and 6 bases, with 17 bases remaining between them. CDR3 residues: CASRQPGRRNGYTF. Written as DNA, the CDR3 is TGTGCCAGTAGACAACCGGGACGGAGAAATGGCTACACCTTC.

Details on this clonotype: Since the CDR3 does not end with the conserved phenylalanine or tryptophan, this likely comes from a read error. The V gene is TRBV6-6, the J gene TRBJ2-5; D possibly uses TRBD1 or TRBD2 (5 bases each). V shed 8 bases and J shed 2 bases, with 6 bases lying between them. Germline values: CDR1 MNHNY, CDR2 SVGAGI (reference sequence). This CDR3 comprises 11 residues. Here the CDR3 DNA reads TGTGCCAGCGGGGGACAAGAGACCCAGTACTTA. Translation: CASGGQETQYL.

This clonotype was seen a few times. The chain uses TRBV29-1 and TRBJ2-1, with D perhaps matching TRBD1 (5 bases). CDR1 SQVTM and CDR2 ANQGSEA come from the germline V gene. The CDR3 is 14 residues long. Trimming removed 5 bases at V and 8 bases at J, with 19 bases between. CDR3 DNA sequence: TGCAGCGTTTCACTGCTTGGTCTAGGGGATGAGCAGTTCTTC. Encoded protein: CSVSLLGLGDEQFF.

The chain has TRBV29-1 and TRBJ2-1, with 8 bases that match TRBD2. From germline, CDR1 is SQVTM and CDR2 ANQGSEA. CDR3 size: 14 residues. J gave up 9 bases and V 4 bases, and 11 bases lay outside the gene matches. The CDR3 DNA is TGCAGCGTTGGCAGGGGACGGGGGGGTGGTGAGCAGTTCTTC. Encoded protein: CSVGRGRGGGEQFF.